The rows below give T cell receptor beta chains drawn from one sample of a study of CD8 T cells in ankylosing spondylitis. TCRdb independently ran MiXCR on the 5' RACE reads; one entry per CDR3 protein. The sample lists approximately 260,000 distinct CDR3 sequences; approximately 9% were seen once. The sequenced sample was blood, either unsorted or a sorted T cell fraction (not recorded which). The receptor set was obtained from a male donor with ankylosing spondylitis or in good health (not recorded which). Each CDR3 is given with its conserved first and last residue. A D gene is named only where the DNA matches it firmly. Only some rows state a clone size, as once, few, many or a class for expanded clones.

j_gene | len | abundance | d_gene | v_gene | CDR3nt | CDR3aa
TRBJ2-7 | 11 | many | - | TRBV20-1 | TGCAGTGCTACGAAGGGCGGCGAGCAGTACTTC | CSATKGGEQYF
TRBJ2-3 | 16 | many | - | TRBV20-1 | TGCAGTGCTAGGTGGGTGGACGCCGAGTTCACAGATACGCAGTATTTT | CSARWVDAEFTDTQYF
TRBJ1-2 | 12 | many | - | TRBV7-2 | TGTGCCAGCAGCCAACCGACTAGTGGCTACACCTTC | CASSQPTSGYTF
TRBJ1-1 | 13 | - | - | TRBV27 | TGTGCCAGCGGTCCCTTTGCGAACACTGAAGCTTTCTTT | CASGPFANTEAFF
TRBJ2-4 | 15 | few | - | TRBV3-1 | TGTGCCAGCAGCCAAGATCTTGCACAGAGGGACATTCAGTACTTC | CASSQDLAQRDIQYF
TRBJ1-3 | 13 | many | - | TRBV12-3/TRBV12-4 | TGTGCCAGCAGCCCGGGCTACGGGGACACCATATATTTT | CASSPGYGDTIYF
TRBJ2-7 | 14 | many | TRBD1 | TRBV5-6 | TGTGCCAGCAGCTTAAGGGACAGGGATTCCGAGCAGTACTTC | CASSLRDRDSEQYF
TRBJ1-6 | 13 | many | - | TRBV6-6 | TGTGCCAGCAGTTACTCGATAAATTCACCCCTCCACTTT | CASSYSINSPLHF
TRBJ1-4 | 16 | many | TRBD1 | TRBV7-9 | TGTGCCAGCAGCTTATGGGCAGGGGGATATAATGAAAAACTGTTTTTT | CASSLWAGGYNEKLFF
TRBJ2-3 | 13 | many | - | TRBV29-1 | TGCAGCGTTGAACCAGGAGGCACAGATACGCAGTATTTT | CSVEPGGTDTQYF
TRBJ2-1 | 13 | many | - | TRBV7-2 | TGTGCCAGCAGCTTAGCCTCTTACAATGAGCAGTTCTTC | CASSLASYNEQFF
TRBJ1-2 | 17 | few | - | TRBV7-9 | TGTGCCAGCAGCTTGGAGCAGTCCCGCCCTTCTAACTATGGCTACACCTTC | CASSLEQSRPSNYGYTF
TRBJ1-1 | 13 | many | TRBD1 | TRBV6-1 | TGTGCCAGCAGTCCCCGCAGGGGGACTGAAGCTTTCTTT | CASSPRRGTEAFF
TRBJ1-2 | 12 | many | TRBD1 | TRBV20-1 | TGCAGTGCTAAGGGGGCTGGCTATGGCTACACCTTC | CSAKGAGYGYTF
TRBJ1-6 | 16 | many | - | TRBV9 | TGTGCCAGCAGCGTAGAAGCTGGGGCGCCCAATTCACCCCTCCACTTT | CASSVEAGAPNSPLHF
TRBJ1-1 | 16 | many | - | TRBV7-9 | TGTGCCAGCAGCTTAGACCCGGGTTGGGGGAACACTGAAGCTTTCTTT | CASSLDPGWGNTEAFF
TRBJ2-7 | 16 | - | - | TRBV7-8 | TGTGCCAGCAGCTCTCGACTAGAGGCGCCTTCCTACGAGCAGTACTTC | CASSSRLEAPSYEQYF
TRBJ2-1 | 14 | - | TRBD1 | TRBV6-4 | TGTGCCAGCAGACTCCGGGACAGCCACAATGAGCAGTTCTTC | CASRLRDSHNEQFF
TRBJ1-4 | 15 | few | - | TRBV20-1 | TGCAGTGCTCCCCTGGGGGCAGGGGAGTCTGAAAAACTGTTTTTT | CSAPLGAGESEKLFF
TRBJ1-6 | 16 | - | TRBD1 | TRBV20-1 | TGCAGTGCTAGAGAAGTGGGACAGGGATTCGGGTCACCCCTCCACTTT | CSAREVGQGFGSPLHF
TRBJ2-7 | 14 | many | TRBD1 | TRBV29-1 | TGCAGCGCTGTGGGCGGACAGGGAAGGTACGAGCAGTACTTC | CSAVGGQGRYEQYF
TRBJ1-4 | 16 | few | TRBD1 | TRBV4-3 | TGCGCCAGCAGCCAAGATGGAGGGACAGGGGATGAAAAACTGTTTTTT | CASSQDGGTGDEKLFF
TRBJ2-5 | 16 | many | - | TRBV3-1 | TGTGCCAGCAGCCAAGAAGTGGCTAGCGCCGAAGAGACCCAGTACTTC | CASSQEVASAEETQYF